Listed below are T cell receptor beta chains from one sample, sequenced in a study of PD-L1 blockade in urothelial cancer. Repertoires were generated with immunoSEQ multiplex PCR, while TCRdb's copy carries only in-frame clones and drops some. The sample carries approximately 86,000 clones, approximately 80% recorded once. Sequences were derived from PBMCs, sampled around atezolizumab (anti-PD-L1) treatment. These receptor sequences come from a man in his forties with urothelial cancer. Each CDR3 is given with its conserved first and last residue. The D gene is left open where the match is weak. Size values are once, few and many counts, or a class for expanded clones, and some rows have none.

d_call j_call v_call clone_size cdr3_nt cdr3_aa
TRBD2 TRBJ2-1 TRBV19 once TGTGCCAGTAGGTCGGGACTAGCGGGGAGGAATGAGCAGTTCTTC CASRSGLAGRNEQFF
TRBD1 TRBJ2-2 TRBV5-1 . TGCGCCAGCAGCCCAGGACAGGGGAACGCCGGGGAGCTGTTTTTT CASSPGQGNAGELFF
TRBD1 TRBJ1-2 TRBV14 . TGTGCCAGCAGCCCCAAGATATGGAGGGGGCGGGCTGGCTACACCTTC CASSPKIWRGRAGYTF
. TRBJ2-7 TRBV29-1 . TGCAGCGCTAATCTCCCCTACGAGCAGTACTTC CSANLPYEQYF
. TRBJ2-7 TRBV29-1 . TGCAGCGTTGTCGAGGGCCCCTACGAGCAGTACTTC CSVVEGPYEQYF
TRBD1 TRBJ2-7 TRBV29-1 . TGCAGCGTTGAAGTGGGCCGGACAGGGGACTCCTACGAGCAGTACTTC CSVEVGRTGDSYEQYF
TRBD1 TRBJ1-1 TRBV6-5 . TGTGCCAGCAGTTACGGACAGGGGGCCGATGAAGCTTTCTTT CASSYGQGADEAFF
. TRBJ2-3 TRBV28 . TGTGCCACCAAGGGCGAGCGGGTGAGCACAGATACGCAGTATTTT CATKGERVSTDTQYF
. TRBJ2-5 TRBV7-3 . TGTGCCAGCAGCCCAGGGGGGTCAGAGACCCAGTACTTC CASSPGGSETQYF
. TRBJ1-1 TRBV27 few TGTGCCAGCAGTTCAGGGTTCGGGTTGGGCACTGAAGCTTTCTTT CASSSGFGLGTEAFF
. TRBJ1-1 TRBV11-3 . TGTGCCAGCAGCTTGGGAGGGGGGAGGACTGAAGCTTTCTTT CASSLGGGRTEAFF
. TRBJ1-1 TRBV29-1 . TGCAGCGGCAGGGATGAATCGTCTAAGGCTTTCTTT CSGRDESSKAFF
. TRBJ1-1 TRBV30 . TGTGCCTTCTCTACAGGGAACACTGAAGCTTTCTTT CAFSTGNTEAFF
TRBD1 TRBJ2-4 TRBV18 once TGTGCCAGCTCAAACGGGACAGGGCGCCCTACGGTACTAGCCAAAAACATTCAGTACTTC CASSNGTGRPTVLAKNIQYF
. TRBJ2-4 TRBV23-1 . TGCGCCAGCAGCCCTAACTCGAGCCTAGCCAAAAACATTCAGTACTTC CASSPNSSLAKNIQYF
. TRBJ1-1 TRBV5-1 once TGCGCCAGCAGCTTGGTCTCCAGGGTAGACACTGAAGCTTTCTTT CASSLVSRVDTEAFF
. TRBJ1-2 TRBV6-5 once TGTGCCAGCAGAGGGGGAGAGGGCTACACCTTC CASRGGEGYTF
TRBD1 TRBJ1-1 TRBV14 . TGTGCCAGCAGCCAACAGGGGGCGGTCACTGAAGCTTTCTTT CASSQQGAVTEAFF
. TRBJ2-1 TRBV9 . TGTGCCAGCAGCTCCGTTACAGGGAATGAGCAGTTCTTC CASSSVTGNEQFF
. TRBJ2-7 TRBV5-5 . TGTGCCAGCAGCCGGGACACCTCCTACGAGCAGTACTTC CASSRDTSYEQYF
. TRBJ2-7 TRBV5-4 . TGTGCCAGCAGCTTGGCCAACGAAGCGCGGTGGGAGCAGTACTTC CASSLANEARWEQYF
. TRBJ2-5 TRBV5-1 . TGCGCCAGCAGCTTGGAAGGTTGGGTAGCGGCCGGGCGGGAGACCCAGTACTTC CASSLEGWVAAGRETQYF
. TRBJ1-5 TRBV27 . TGTGCCAGCGGGCGAATAGAGGGACACTATAGCAATCAGCCCCAGCATTTT CASGRIEGHYSNQPQHF
. TRBJ1-2 TRBV4-2 once TGTGCCAGCAGCCAAGACCGACGCGGGACTGGTTATGGCTACACCTTC CASSQDRRGTGYGYTF
TRBD1 TRBJ2-7 TRBV18 . TGTGCCAGCTCAGTCCCGAGACAGGGTATCTACGAGCAGTACTTC CASSVPRQGIYEQYF
TRBD1 TRBJ2-7 TRBV29-1 . TGCAGCGCCCCGGGACAGGGGGACCTAGAGCAGTACTTC CSAPGQGDLEQYF
TRBD2 TRBJ2-7 TRBV5-1 . TGCGCCAGCAGCTGGACACTAGCGGGGGGAGCCTACGAGCAGTACTTC CASSWTLAGGAYEQYF
. TRBJ2-3 TRBV7-3 . TGTGCCAGCAGCTACCAGGGGGGTCTGAGCACAGATACGCAGTATTTT CASSYQGGLSTDTQYF
TRBD1 TRBJ1-3 TRBV28 . TGTGCCAGCAGTCCCCTGAGACAGGGGGCATCTGGAAACACCATATATTTT CASSPLRQGASGNTIYF
TRBD2 TRBJ2-2 TRBV27 few TGTGCCAGCAGCACGCCGGGACTAGGAATGAACACCGGGGAGCTGTTTTTT CASSTPGLGMNTGELFF
TRBD2 TRBJ2-1 TRBV9 once TGTGCCAGCAGCGTAGCGGCGGGAGCCAGGTTGTATGAGCAGTTCTTC CASSVAAGARLYEQFF
. TRBJ1-2 TRBV20-1 few TGCAGTGCTAACGGGGGGTTGAGCTACACCTTC CSANGGLSYTF
. TRBJ2-1 TRBV10-3 . TGTGCCATAAGCCAGGCAGGGAATGAGCAGTTCTTC CAISQAGNEQFF
. TRBJ2-3 TRBV4-3 . TGCGCCAGCAGCCAAGAATCGCGTGGAGATACGCAGTATTTT CASSQESRGDTQYF
TRBD2 TRBJ2-3 TRBV7-9 . TGTGCCAGCAGCCCTCTGGGACTAGCCTACACAGATACGCAGTATTTT CASSPLGLAYTDTQYF
. TRBJ2-1 TRBV15 . TGTGCCACCAGCAGGGGGGAGGTAAGGAATGAGCAGTTCTTC CATSRGEVRNEQFF
TRBD1 TRBJ1-1 TRBV28 . TGTGCCAGCAGTCTATCGACAGGGACGCACACTGAAGCTTTCTTT CASSLSTGTHTEAFF
. TRBJ1-2 TRBV28 . TGTGCCAGCAGTCGAAGACAGATCAATGGCTACACCTTC CASSRRQINGYTF
. TRBJ2-1 TRBV11-2 once TGTGCCAGCAGCCGTAAGGGGGAAGAGCAGTTCTTC CASSRKGEEQFF
TRBD1 TRBJ2-1 TRBV5-6 . TGTGCCAGCAGCTATCAACAGGGGGCTGGGGTCTTC CASSYQQGAGVF
. TRBJ1-4 TRBV19 . TGTGCCAGTAGTTCCCACGGGACATCTAATGAAAAACTGTTTTTT CASSSHGTSNEKLFF
. TRBJ2-7 TRBV11-2 . TGTGCCAGCAGCTTAGCCCAGGGAGGACCCTACGAGCAGTACTTC CASSLAQGGPYEQYF
. TRBJ2-7 TRBV28 . TGTGCCAGCAGTCTAGGGGGGAGGGTCTCCTACGAGCAGTACTTC CASSLGGRVSYEQYF
TRBD1 TRBJ2-7 TRBV29-1 . TGCAGCGTCGTACCGGGACAGCTCTACGAGCAGTACTTC CSVVPGQLYEQYF
TRBD2 TRBJ2-7 TRBV19 . TGTGCCAGTAGAGGGAGGGTAATACACGAGCAGTACTTC CASRGRVIHEQYF
TRBD2 TRBJ2-2 TRBV23-1 . TGCGCCAGCAGTCAATCCGATAGCGGGAGGGACACCGGGGAGCTGTTTTTT CASSQSDSGRDTGELFF
TRBD2 TRBJ2-3 TRBV6-4 . TGTGCCAGCAGTGTGGGTAGCGGGAGGTCAGATACGCAGTATTTT CASSVGSGRSDTQYF
TRBD2 TRBJ2-7 TRBV19 . TGTGCCAGTAGGCAGCGGGGAGAGAGCTCCTACGAGCAGTACTTC CASRQRGESSYEQYF
. TRBJ2-7 TRBV7-9 . TGTGCCAGCAGCTTAGCGAGGCAGGGTACCTACGAGCAGTACTTC CASSLARQGTYEQYF
TRBD1 TRBJ1-1 TRBV14 once TGTGCCAGCAGCCCCCCCCGACAGGGTGTCAGGGCTGAAGCTTTCTTT CASSPPRQGVRAEAFF
. TRBJ2-1 TRBV7-8 few TGTGCCAGCAGCCCACCAACCCGGGATGAGCAGTTCTTC CASSPPTRDEQFF
TRBD1 TRBJ1-1 TRBV7-2 . TGTGCCAGCAGCACAACTACAGGGGGTAGGACTGAAGCTTTCTTT CASSTTTGGRTEAFF
. TRBJ1-1 TRBV5-1 . TGCGCCAGCAGCTTGCCGGGGGAATTGAACACTGAAGCTTTCTTT CASSLPGELNTEAFF
. TRBJ2-7 TRBV28 once TGTGCCAGCAGTTCGTCCGGGGTCACCTACGAGCAGTACTTC CASSSSGVTYEQYF
. TRBJ2-1 TRBV7-8 . TGTGCCAGCAGCCCCGGGGAACAGCCCTACAATGAGCAGTTCTTC CASSPGEQPYNEQFF
TRBD1 TRBJ2-3 TRBV5-6 few TGTGCCAGCAGCTTGGTTCCTTTTAGGACAGGGAGAGTGACAGATACGCAGTATTTT CASSLVPFRTGRVTDTQYF
. TRBJ1-2 TRBV6-1 . TGTGCCAGCAGTGTGAACGAGGTCTACACCTTC CASSVNEVYTF
TRBD1 TRBJ1-2 TRBV4-3 . TGCGCCAGCAGCCAAGATCCCCAAGGACAGGGGGCCTACACCTTC CASSQDPQGQGAYTF
. TRBJ1-2 TRBV5-5 . TGTGCCAGCACCCCGAGCGGGGTATCGCCCGGCTACACCTTC CASTPSGVSPGYTF
TRBD2 TRBJ2-1 TRBV11-2 . TGTGCCAGCAGCTCCGGGACTAGCGGGAAAGAGCAGTTCTTC CASSSGTSGKEQFF